The clone carrying this T cell receptor beta chain appeared a single time. The antigen is undetermined. Sequencing targeted TCR beta in T cells from blood (CD8+ and CD4+). Purification of the CD8+ and CD4+ T cells relied on negative isolation, and TEMRA cells underwent FACS enrichment. These data are taken from a study of CD8 T cells in Susac syndrome. Study-wide findings and caveats: The study's TCR sequencing and HLA analysis covered a relatively small number of individuals, and the study acknowledged this.

An input of about 0.5 to 1 ug of RNA was subjected to reverse transcription using random hexamers. Across 54 Vbeta and 13 Jbeta, immunoSEQ multiplex PCR amplified TCR beta CDR3. TCRdb fed the immunoSEQ multiplex PCR reads into MiXCR, producing one record per CDR3 protein. This table has 350,000 to 550,000 distinct CDR3 sequences, more than 80% appearing once. This CDR3 has 18 residues. V dropped 0 bases and J dropped 0 bases, with 18 bases sitting between them. Per the germline V gene, CDR1 is SGHRS and CDR2 is YFSETQ. The TCR comes from a human donor with multiple sclerosis. The material sequenced was CD8+ T cells from PBMCs. This chain connects TRBV5-1 to TRBJ1-1, with unresolved D. The CDR3 is CASSLGFSASSMNTEAFF. CDR3 sequence (DNA): TGCGCCAGCAGCTTGGGTTTTTCGGCTTCCTCCATGAACACTGAAGCTTTCTTT.